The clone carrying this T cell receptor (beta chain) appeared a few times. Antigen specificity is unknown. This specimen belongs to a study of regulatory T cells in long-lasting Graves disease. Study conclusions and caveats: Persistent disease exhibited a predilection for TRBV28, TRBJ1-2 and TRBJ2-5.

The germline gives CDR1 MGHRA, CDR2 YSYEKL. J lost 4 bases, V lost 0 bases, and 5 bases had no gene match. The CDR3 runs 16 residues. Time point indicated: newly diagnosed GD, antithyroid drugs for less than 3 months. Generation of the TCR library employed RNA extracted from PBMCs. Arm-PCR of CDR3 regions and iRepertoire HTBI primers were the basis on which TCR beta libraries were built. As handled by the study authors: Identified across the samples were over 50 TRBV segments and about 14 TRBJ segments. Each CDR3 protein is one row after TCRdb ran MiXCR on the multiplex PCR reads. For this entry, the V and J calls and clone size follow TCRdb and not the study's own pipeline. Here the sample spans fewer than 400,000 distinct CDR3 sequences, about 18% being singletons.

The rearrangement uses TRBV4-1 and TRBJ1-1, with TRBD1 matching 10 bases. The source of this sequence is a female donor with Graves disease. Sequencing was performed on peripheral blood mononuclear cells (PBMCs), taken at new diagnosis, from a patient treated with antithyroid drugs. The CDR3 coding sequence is TGCGCCAGCAGCCAAGATGCCGGGACAGGGGCCACTGAAGCTTTCTTT. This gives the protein CASSQDAGTGATEAFF.